This T cell receptor beta chain comes out of a study of T cells in Graves' hyperthyroidism and ophthalmopathy. Notes on the study in general: Ophthalmopathy and stable hyperthyroidism were told apart by a 13 V-J model.

The CDR3 extends over 13 amino acids. Germline V gene data show CDR1 as DFQATT and CDR2 as SNEGSKA (reference sequence). The V end was cut by 7 bases, the J end by 3 bases, with 12 bases between. Turning to this clonotype: No antigen is known for it.

Amplification of TCR beta CDR3 regions used RNA as the template. HTBI primers drove first-round RT-PCR of the TCR CDR3. TCRdb ran MiXCR on the multiplex PCR reads and lists one entry per CDR3 protein. The sample consists of nearly 750,000 distinct CDR3 sequences, 35% of them appearing once. The source material was blood. The clonotype was recovered from a woman in her 40s with Graves' hyperthyroidism. The V gene is TRBV20-1, the J gene TRBJ2-2; D remains ambiguous. The chain's CDR3 is CSVYWSDTGELFF. The DNA for the CDR3 is TGCAGTGTGTACTGGAGCGACACCGGGGAGCTGTTTTTT.